This record covers a single T cell receptor beta chain. These data come from a study of CD8 T cells in Susac syndrome. RNA in amounts of about 0.5 to 1 ug was reverse transcribed with random hexamers. Multiplex immunoSEQ PCR targeted 54 Vbeta and 13 Jbeta TCR beta segments. TCRdb used MiXCR to reprocess the immunoSEQ multiplex PCR reads, holding one entry per CDR3 protein. Of 160,000 or so distinct CDR3 sequences listed, approximately 95% are singletons. Germline CDR1 SQVTM, CDR2 ANQGSEA. The V gene end was trimmed by 6 bases and the J gene end by 4 bases; junction bases not matched to a gene: 11. The CDR3 covers 15 residues. Relapsing-remitting disease, either stable or active, was present in the treatment-naive patients who were the multiple sclerosis controls. TEMRA cells were FACS-enriched, unlike CD8+ and CD4+ T cells, which were negatively isolated.

This TCR was sampled from a human donor with multiple sclerosis. The chain is built from TRBV29-1 and TRBJ2-1; TRBD2 matches 8 bases. Sequencing was done on a sample of CD8+ T cells from PBMCs. This chain's CDR3 is CSVDGKSGRYNEQFF. In DNA form, the CDR3 reads TGCAGCGTGGACGGCAAGAGCGGGAGATACAATGAGCAGTTCTTC.